The 18 T cell receptor beta chains in this list originate from one sample, sequenced in a study of T cells in Graves' hyperthyroidism and ophthalmopathy. RNA transcripts gave rise to amplified TCR beta CDR3 regions. HTBI primers were the set used in a first-round RT-PCR of the TCR CDR3. TCRdb redid the calling of the multiplex PCR reads with MiXCR, one entry per CDR3 protein. The table shows about 360,000 distinct CDR3 sequences, with roughly 13% occurring only once. Sequenced input: blood. The receptors here all came from a woman under 30 with Graves' hyperthyroidism.

This clonotype was detected ten times or more. V is TRBV2 and J is TRBJ2-7; weak D call: TRBD2 (5 bases). The CDR3 is 12 residues long. Per germline, CDR1 SNHLY and CDR2 FYNNEI. V was trimmed by 6 bases and J by 0 bases, leaving 6 bases between them. CDR3 bases: TGTGCCAGCAGAACTAGCTCCTACGAGCAGTACTTC. This encodes CASRTSSYEQYF. The full variable domain, rest sourced from reference TRBV2 and TRBJ2-7, is EPEVTQTPSHQVTQMGQEVILRCVPISNHLYFYWYRQILGQKVEFLVSFYNNEISEKSEIFDDQFSVERPDGSNFTLKIRSTKLEDSAMYFCASRTSSYEQYFGPGTRLTVT.

This rearrangement joins TRBV24-1 to TRBJ2-3; TRBD1 matches 7 bases. V lost 12 bases to trimming and J lost 1 base; unmatched junction nucleotides: 6. The germline CDR1 and CDR2 sequences are KGHDR and SFDVKD. The CDR3 has 13 amino acids. This chain's CDR3 is CAATGAGTDTQYF. CDR3 nucleotide sequence: TGTGCCGCCACAGGGGCGGGCACAGATACGCAGTATTTT.

This clonotype was counted a few times. The chain recombines TRBV4-2 with TRBJ1-2, with TRBD1 matching 10 bases. The CDR3 length is 16 residues. CDR1 LGHNA and CDR2 YNFKEQ come from the germline V gene. J gave up 5 bases and V 1 base, and 7 bases lay outside the gene matches. CDR3 sequence: CASSQVEGDRGYGYTF. CDR3 sequence (DNA): TGTGCCAGCAGCCAAGTTGAAGGGGACAGGGGATATGGCTACACCTTC.

This clonotype was recorded many times. The chain uses TRBV12-3 or TRBV12-4 and TRBJ1-1; a possible D gene is TRBD1 (6 bases). CDR3 size: 15 residues. Trimming left V 3 bases short and J 0 bases short, with 11 bases between. The CDR3 loop reads CASSLGAQLNTEAFF. In nucleotides, the CDR3 is TGTGCCAGCAGTTTGGGGGCACAACTGAACACTGAAGCTTTCTTT.

Many counts were recorded for this clonotype. This sequence joins TRBV7-9 and TRBJ1-1; D is unclear. CDR3 length equals 16 residues. V was cut by 3 bases and J by 0 bases, with 14 bases left in between. Germline assignment: CDR1 SEHNR and CDR2 FQNEAQ (reference sequence). The CDR3 loop is CASSLLLGFMNTEAFF. The CDR3 region has the DNA TGTGCCAGCAGCTTGTTGTTGGGGTTCATGAACACTGAAGCTTTCTTT.

There are many counts of this clonotype. The genes are TRBV4-2 and TRBJ2-7; 12 bases are a match to TRBD2. Germline assignment: CDR1 LGHNA and CDR2 YNFKEQ. CDR3 length: 17 amino acids. V shed 1 base and J 2 bases; nucleotides not matched to a gene: 6. CDR3: CASSQASASGRAYEQYF. CDR3 in DNA: TGTGCCAGCAGCCAAGCCTCGGCTAGCGGGAGGGCCTACGAGCAGTACTTC.

The chain employs TRBV5-4 and TRBJ2-2; 9 positions match TRBD1. After removal of 3 bases from V and 6 bases from J, the junction contained 9 bases not matched to a gene. The CDR3 sequence is 16 residues long. Germline V lookup: CDR1 SGHNT, CDR2 YYREEE (reference sequence). CDR3 DNA: TGTGCCAGCAGCTCCGGCGGGACAGGGTTCGCCGGGGAGCTGTTTTTT. Its protein product is CASSSGGTGFAGELFF.

The chain joins TRBV20-1 to TRBJ1-6; perhaps TRBD1 as D (6 bases). CDR3 length: 13 amino acids. From germline, CDR1 is DFQATT and CDR2 SNEGSKA (reference sequence). V lost 6 bases and J 5 bases, leaving 11 bases between the germline ends. The CDR3 sequence is CSARGQNNSPLHF. CDR3 bases: TGCAGTGCACGAGGACAGAATAATTCACCCCTCCACTTT.

This clonotype has a count of ten or more. The chain is built from TRBV6-2 or TRBV6-3 and TRBJ2-7; D is uncertain. From germline, CDR1 is MNHEY and CDR2 SVGEGT. This CDR3 has 13 amino acids. Trimming removed 3 bases from V and 3 bases from J, with 9 bases in between. CDR3 in amino acids: CASSYGVGYEQYF. DNA for the CDR3: TGTGCCAGCAGTTATGGGGTCGGCTACGAGCAGTACTTC.

This clonotype was seen ten or more times. The rearrangement links TRBV10-3 to TRBJ1-6; perhaps TRBD1 as D (5 bases). With 0 bases removed from V and 10 bases from J, the gap between germline ends came to 16 bases. The germline V gene encodes CDR1 ENHRY and CDR2 SYGVKD. The CDR3 has 16 amino acids. In DNA form, the CDR3 reads TGTGCCATCAGTGAGTCGGGTGGGGGGGTAGGCTCACCCCTCCACTTT. It translates to CAISESGGGVGSPLHF.

Ten or more counts support this clonotype. The rearrangement joins TRBV7-2 to TRBJ2-7; 9 bases match TRBD2. Germline values: CDR1 SGHTA, CDR2 FQGNSA. V gave up 1 base and J gave up 2 bases; unmatched junction bases: 12. CDR3 length: 18 amino acids. CDR3: CASSLVGWRLAGTYEQYF. The CDR3 DNA is TGTGCCAGCAGCTTAGTTGGTTGGCGGCTAGCGGGAACCTACGAGCAGTACTTC.

The chain recombines TRBV29-1 with TRBJ2-2, with a possible D match to TRBD1 (6 bases). Trimming took 4 bases from V and 1 from J, leaving 10 bases between them. The CDR3 is made up of 14 amino acids. CDR1 is SQVTM and CDR2 is ANQGSEA in the germline V gene. The CDR3: CSVVGQMNTGELFF. CDR3 nucleotides: TGCAGCGTTGTCGGACAGATGAACACCGGGGAGCTGTTTTTT.

Only a few counts were recorded for this clonotype. For the CDR3, the DNA is TGTGCCAGCAGCTCCTCTGGACAGGCTGGGAATTCACCCCTCCACTTT. Residues: CASSSSGQAGNSPLHF. The gene calls are TRBV5-6 and TRBJ1-6; TRBD1 matches at 7 bases. The germline CDR1 and CDR2 sequences are SGHDT and YYEEEE. V lost 3 bases to trimming and J lost 7 bases; unmatched junction nucleotides: 10. The CDR3 has 16 amino acids.

This clonotype was observed many times. The chain links TRBV24-1 to TRBJ1-2, with a possible D match to TRBD1 (5 bases). This CDR3 spans 15 amino acids. Germline V CDR1 and CDR2: KGHDR, SFDVKD. The germline V and J ends were trimmed by 3 bases and 3 bases, with 13 bases remaining between them. Written as DNA, the CDR3 is TGTGCCACCAGTGATCGCAAGGGGAGGGACTATGGCTACACCTTC. It yields the protein CATSDRKGRDYGYTF.

In its sample, this clonotype was seen a few times. V and J are TRBV20-1 and TRBJ1-2; a possible D gene is TRBD1 (5 bases). This CDR3 has 13 residues. Germline CDR1 and CDR2: DFQATT and SNEGSKA (reference sequence). V was cut by 5 bases and J by 8 bases, with 18 bases left in between. CDR3 loop: CSAPTLGGNGYTF. The CDR3, as DNA: TGCAGTGCTCCAACTCTTGGGGGGAACGGCTACACCTTC.

This clonotype was seen at least ten times. The chain is built from TRBV20-1 and TRBJ1-2, with D possibly matching TRBD1 (5 bases). This CDR3 comprises 13 residues. Germline V gives CDR1 DFQATT, CDR2 SNEGSKA (reference sequence). The ends were cut back, 2 bases at V and 3 bases at J, with 10 bases in the middle. The CDR3 is CSARLGDHYGYTF. CDR3 DNA sequence: TGCAGTGCTAGATTGGGGGATCACTATGGCTACACCTTC.

The genes are TRBV7-9 and TRBJ1-2, with D uncertain. The CDR3 loop spans 14 amino acids. Germline V gene data show CDR1 as SEHNR and CDR2 as FQNEAQ (reference sequence). Deletions cut 1 base from V and 2 bases from J, with 8 bases between. The CDR3: CASSLDGLNYGYTF. The CDR3 region has the DNA TGTGCCAGCAGCTTAGATGGGTTAAACTATGGCTACACCTTC.

The sample holds many counts of this clonotype. V usage is TRBV24-1 and J usage is TRBJ2-5; no clear D gene. Germline values: CDR1 KGHDR, CDR2 SFDVKD. The CDR3 consists of 14 residues. V dropped 5 bases and J dropped 5 bases, with 14 bases sitting between them. CDR3 sequence (DNA): TGTGCCACCAGTGTTCCTGGGCCTAAGGAGACCCAGTACTTC. Encoded protein: CATSVPGPKETQYF.